Below, one TCR beta chain is given with its context. Assay: immunoSEQ multiplex PCR; the TCRdb copy retains only in-frame clones and omits some. The repertoire holds more than 55,000 clones, with roughly nine tenths as singletons. The sample belongs to a study of T cell changes during pregnancy in multiple sclerosis. Material: CD4+ T cells from peripheral blood mononuclear cells, obtained in the third trimester of pregnancy. The sequence came from a female donor with multiple sclerosis, enrolled in a pregnancy study.

Here the CDR3 reads CASSRYTQGSHEQYF. The DNA for the CDR3 is TGTGCCAGCAGCAGGTATACCCAGGGTTCCCACGAGCAGTACTTC. The V and J genes are TRBV11-1 and TRBJ2-7; D is perhaps TRBD1 (5 bases). The CDR3 totals 15 residues. The V gene lost 5 bases and the J gene lost 5 bases, with 19 bases spanning the gap. Germline values: CDR1 SGHAT, CDR2 FQDESV (reference sequence).